This TCR beta chain was recorded in a study of human T cells and chemical hapten exposure (dated by TCRdb to about 2021). Looking at the study overall: For sensitization, 2% DPC in acetone was applied to a roughly 2 cm by roughly 2 cm area of upper inner arm skin. Patients additionally received weekly therapeutic DPC doses to the scalp throughout the approximately 24-week study period. Patch testing was done on the upper back using Finn chambers containing 0.01% DPC, and results were scored after 6 days according to International Contact Dermatitis Research Group standards. The mostly female patient cohort included alopecia areata with under or over 50% scalp involvement, alopecia totalis and alopecia universalis. Libraries were pooled for sequencing, and per-sample TCR yields varied mainly because of small differences in library volumes within the pool. In alopecia patients, the study followed how the peripheral blood TCR repertoire changed in vivo over primary and secondary sensitization to diphenylcyclopropenone (DPC), a hapten. Patient blood was sampled pre-sensitization (week 0) and at 2, 6 and about 24 weeks after DPC sensitization. Under 30 alopecia patients gave blood for TCR sequencing at one to four time points (pre-sensitization, 2, 6 and 24 weeks). Broad study findings and their caveats: Repeated subsampling changed both the strength of the expansion versus patch-test correlation and the threshold at which the correlation became significant. All patients had alopecia, a presumed autoimmune disease, so their immune response might differ from that of healthy individuals. Expanded TCRs formed significantly more large CDR3 similarity clusters than pre-sensitization or healthy control sets, consistent with antigen-driven responses. The number of TCRs above 1 in 1000 frequency did not change with DPC sensitization; there was no evidence of global repertoire structure alterations. The number of PT1 expanded TCRs positively correlated with patch test score, significant at thresholds 8, 16 and 32 but not 4.

The CDR1 and CDR2 encoded by the germline V gene (reference sequence) are SGHNT and YYREEE. From its cysteine to its phenylalanine, the CDR3 spans 15 amino acids. The entry retains the CDR3 DNA only, 45 bases that are in frame from base 1. At the junction V is shortened by 5 bases and J by 4 bases; bases outside the gene matches: 7. As for this clonotype: There is no known antigen for this receptor. There are no base qualities to consult, and no much larger clone falls within one base.

The sample's time point label, in plain terms: patch test 2, 6 weeks after DPC sensitization. The treatment or condition label corresponds to: therapeutic diphenylcyclopropenone sensitization with weekly scalp DPC. Blood at each patch-test visit was drawn before the patch test was applied. Eligible patients were aged 18 to 70, diagnosed with alopecia, deemed suitable for DPC therapy, and excluded if pregnant. Total RNA was isolated from unfractionated whole blood collected in Tempus Blood RNA tubes. The library relied on RACE. The instrument was a NextSeq 500. During library preparation, unique molecular identifiers were attached to individual cDNA molecules so that TCRs could be counted quantitatively and reproducibly. Each blood RNA sample was used to sequence both TCR alpha and TCR beta chains. Processing in the source paper ran as follows. The median number of TCRs per sample was roughly 100,000, ranging from about 20,000 to 750,000. V, J and CDR3 annotation of the TCR reads was performed with the Decombinator software suite. For the PS versus PT1 abundance plots, all samples were subsampled to the same number of TCRs (28,000). Expanded TCRs were defined as absent before sensitization and observed at least eight times at the 2-week time point. TCRdb applied fastp at Q25 and MiXCR to the public reads, then kept only in-frame beta chains. Merged by CDR3 protein, the rows form single entries marked with the most common genes and DNA. The V and J calls were determined by TCRdb, not by the authors. The sample records more than 110,000 distinct CDR3 sequences, about 11% of which are singletons. Of the sample, 1.4% is held by the ten largest clones.

The TCR originated in a woman aged 50 to 65 with alopecia areata. Some clones in this sample may be carry-over from other donors' samples. The chain is made from TRBV5-4 and TRBJ2-1, and TRBD2 aligns with 9 junction nucleotides. Source: whole blood, taken in connection with sensitization to the hapten diphenylcyclopropenone (DPC). The nucleotide sequence is given as TGTGCCAGCAGGTTGAGACTAGCGGATTACAATGAGCAGTTCTTC. The translation is CASRLRLADYNEQFF. The variable domain in full, with residues beyond the CDR3 obtained from the reference TRBV5-4 and TRBJ2-1 genes, is ETGVTQSPTHLIKTRGQQVTLRCSSQSGHNTVSWYQQALGQGPQFIFQYYREEENGRGNFPPRFSGLQFPNYSSELNVNALELDDSALYLCASRLRLADYNEQFFGPGTRLTVL.